The 18 T cell receptor beta chains listed next were all sequenced from one sample in a study of shared clonotypes between healthy human individuals. Profiled with immunoSEQ multiplex PCR; TCRdb holds only in-frame clones, not every one. The top ten clones hold approximately 0.36% of a sample with some 2,500,000 clones, roughly 93% of them seen once. The sample comprised naive CD4+ T cells from PBMCs. This sample's subset: CD45RA+ positively selected. These receptors came from a man younger than 35 in good health. Some clones in this sample may be carry-over from other donors' samples.

Note on this clone: Other DNA sequences in the same sample also yield this CDR3. The CDR3 loop is CASSPLAYEQYF. The CDR3 coding sequence is TGTGCCAGCAGTCCACTGGCCTACGAGCAGTACTTC. V is TRBV28 and J is TRBJ2-7; D is ambiguous. The CDR3 consists of 12 residues. The V end lost 5 bases, the J end lost 2 bases, and 7 bases lay between the germline ends. Germline CDR1 reads MDHEN; CDR2 reads SYDVKM.

The chain carries TRBV20-1 and TRBJ2-5, with D uncertain. The CDR3 has 11 residues. Trimming pared 8 bases from V and 5 bases from J, leaving 12 bases between. Per germline, CDR1 DFQATT and CDR2 SNEGSKA (reference sequence). The CDR3 DNA reads as TGCAGTAACCGTAAGGTGGAGACCCAGTACTTC. This sequence encodes CSNRKVETQYF.

The chain is built from TRBV7-9 and TRBJ2-3; 14 bases are shared with TRBD2. V was pared by 5 bases and J by 4 bases, with 5 bases of the junction left unmatched. The CDR3 length is 16 residues. Germline loops: CDR1 SEHNR, CDR2 FQNEAQ (reference sequence). In nucleotides, the CDR3 is TGTGCCAGCAGCGTGGCGACTAGCGGGAGGGCAGATACGCAGTATTTT. Protein product: CASSVATSGRADTQYF.

The chain combines TRBV5-5 with TRBJ2-7; TRBD2 matches 13 bases. The CDR3 sequence is 17 residues long. V trimming: 2 bases; J trimming: 0 bases; junction bases outside the gene matches: 5. Germline V gives CDR1 SGHKS, CDR2 YYEKEE (reference sequence). CDR3: CASSFSGTSGNSYEQYF. Written as DNA, the CDR3 is TGTGCCAGCAGCTTCTCCGGGACTAGCGGGAACTCCTACGAGCAGTACTTC.

About this clone itself: Other DNA sequences in this specimen translate into the identical CDR3. J is TRBJ2-1 and V is TRBV5-1; maybe TRBD2 (5 bases). The CDR3 totals 16 residues. Germline CDR1 is SGHRS and CDR2 is YFSETQ. V lost 0 bases and J 0 bases, leaving 10 bases between the germline ends. CDR3: CASSLAGVSSYNEQFF. The DNA of the CDR3 is TGCGCCAGCAGCTTGGCCGGGGTTAGCTCCTACAATGAGCAGTTCTTC.

The chain recombines TRBV29-1 with TRBJ2-5, with D maybe TRBD1 (6 bases). CDR3 length: 12 residues. Germline loops: CDR1 SQVTM, CDR2 ANQGSEA. V lost 6 bases and J 5 bases, leaving 13 bases between the germline ends. CDR3: CSVLRGRETQYF. The CDR3 nucleotides are TGCAGCGTCCTCAGGGGCAGGGAGACCCAGTACTTC.

This chain connects TRBV28 to TRBJ2-1; 10 nucleotides match TRBD2. The CDR3 spans 16 residues. With V trimmed by 4 bases and J by 3 bases, 6 bases remained unmatched. CDR1 MDHEN and CDR2 SYDVKM come from the germline V gene. The CDR3 DNA follows: TGTGCCAGCAGTTCCTCCGGGACTAGCGACTACAATGAGCAGTTCTTC. Translation gives CASSSSGTSDYNEQFF.

The V call is TRBV30, the J call TRBJ2-7; a weak D match, TRBD2 (6 bases). Looked up from germline, CDR1 is GTSNPN and CDR2 is SVGIG (reference sequence). The CDR3 spans 15 residues. Trimming pared 0 bases from V and 3 bases from J, leaving 15 bases between. CDR3 nucleotide sequence: TGTGCCTGGAGTGTACGACGGAGGGCACTCTACGAGCAGTACTTC. It specifies CAWSVRRRALYEQYF.

This clone was recorded only once. This chain links TRBV28 with TRBJ2-7; 7 bases align to TRBD2. The V gene's germline CDR1 is MDHEN and CDR2 SYDVKM. CDR3 size: 15 residues. The V and J ends lost 5 bases and 0 bases, in that order; junction bases with no gene match: 7. CDR3 amino acids: CASSHRAGPSYEQYF. Written as DNA, the CDR3 is TGTGCCAGCAGTCACCGAGCGGGACCCTCCTACGAGCAGTACTTC.

For the CDR3, the DNA is TGTGCCAGCAATACAGGGTTCGCCTACAATGAGCAGTTCTTC. It codes for CASNTGFAYNEQFF. V usage is TRBV6-1 and J usage is TRBJ2-1; D is possibly TRBD1 (6 bases). Trimming cost V 7 bases and J 2 bases, with 12 bases left between them. Germline CDR1 is MNHNS and CDR2 is SASEGT. The CDR3 is 14 residues long.

The rearrangement links TRBV7-9 to TRBJ2-5; D gene ambiguous. The V and J ends lost 5 bases and 5 bases respectively, with 9 bases between them. CDR3 length equals 12 residues. In germline, CDR1 is SEHNR, CDR2 FQNEAQ (reference sequence). CDR3 loop: CASSIKGETQYF. The CDR3 region has the DNA TGTGCCAGCAGCATCAAAGGGGAGACCCAGTACTTC.

This chain uses TRBV27 with TRBJ2-2, with 9 positions matching TRBD2. The V gene end was trimmed by 3 bases and the J gene end by 4 bases; junction bases not matched to a gene: 9. This CDR3 is built from 17 residues. Germline V gene sequence: CDR1 MNHEY, CDR2 SMNVEV (reference sequence). The CDR3 DNA reads as TGTGCCAGCAGTTTTAGCGGGAGAGCTGATAGCACCGGGGAGCTGTTTTTT. Residues: CASSFSGRADSTGELFF.

The chain has TRBV6-5 and TRBJ1-5; unclear D gene. The CDR3 is 15 residues long. Germline CDR1 reads MNHEY; CDR2 reads SVGAGI. Trimming stripped 6 bases from V and 0 bases from J, with 12 bases between. The CDR3 DNA reads as TGTGCCAGCAGAAAAACAGTAAATAGCAATCAGCCCCAGCATTTT. Its translation: CASRKTVNSNQPQHF.

As to this clone: Other DNA sequences in this specimen translate into the identical CDR3. V gene TRBV5-1 combines with J gene TRBJ2-1; 10 nucleotides align to TRBD2. J gave up 3 bases and V 4 bases, and 4 bases lay outside the gene matches. CDR1 and CDR2 (germline): SGHRS, YFSETQ. The CDR3 extends over 15 amino acids. The CDR3: CASSHGLADYNEQFF. The CDR3 DNA sequence: TGCGCCAGCAGCCACGGACTAGCGGACTACAATGAGCAGTTCTTC.

The V call is TRBV4-3, the J call TRBJ2-2; D perhaps matches TRBD1 (6 bases). CDR1 and CDR2 from the germline V gene are LGHNA and YSLEER. This CDR3 spans 16 amino acids. Trimming removed 1 base at V and 4 bases at J, with 13 bases between. CDR3: CASSQGQGRGTGELFF. The CDR3 bases are TGCGCCAGCAGCCAAGGGCAGGGGCGAGGCACCGGGGAGCTGTTTTTT.

The chain is built from TRBV5-4 and TRBJ2-1; D not certain. The CDR3 is 13 amino acids. In germline, CDR1 is SGHNT, CDR2 YYREEE (reference sequence). Trimming pared 2 bases from V and 7 bases from J, leaving 10 bases between. CDR3 in DNA: TGTGCCAGCAGCTTTCCAAGTCGAAATGAGCAGTTCTTC. It translates to CASSFPSRNEQFF.

The J gene is TRBJ2-1, the V gene TRBV11-2; D uncertain. V was clipped by 0 bases and J by 7 bases, with 10 bases between them. Germline CDR1 is SGHAT and CDR2 is FQNNGV. There are 14 residues in the CDR3. The CDR3 sequence is CASSLDLLGNEQFF. DNA of the CDR3: TGTGCCAGCAGCTTAGATCTACTTGGTAATGAGCAGTTCTTC.

On this clone: Distinct nucleotide sequences in the sample also encode this CDR3. The chain uses TRBV5-1 and TRBJ2-7; 7 nucleotides match TRBD1. Germline-derived CDR1 and CDR2 are SGHRS and YFSETQ. The length of the CDR3 is 13 residues. Germline trimming cut 4 bases from V and 2 bases from J; bases unmatched to any gene: 3. CDR3 sequence (DNA): TGCGCCAGCAGCCCCGACAGGGCCTACGAGCAGTACTTC. It translates to CASSPDRAYEQYF.